These 3 T cell receptor beta chains were sequenced from one sample in a study of blood T cell repertoires in COVID-19. Profiling relied on immunoSEQ multiplex PCR, and the TCRdb table lists in-frame clones only, not all of them. The sample records about 280,000 clones, 88% being singletons. Sequences were obtained from peripheral blood. The receptors shown here come from a man aged 18 to 35 with active or convalescent COVID-19.

The V and J genes are TRBV6-5 and TRBJ2-7; D possibly corresponds to TRBD1 (6 bases). The length of the CDR3 is 15 residues. Germline V lookup: CDR1 MNHEY, CDR2 SVGAGI. V lost 4 bases and J lost 2, with 15 bases in between. In DNA form, the CDR3 reads TGTGCCAGCAGTTCCCGACCGGGACACCCCTACGAGCAGTACTTC. This encodes CASSSRPGHPYEQYF.

This sequence joins TRBV12-3 or TRBV12-4 and TRBJ1-1; D gene uncertain. The CDR3 runs 11 residues. Trimming cost V 1 base and J 11 bases, with 8 bases left between them. The CDR3 sequence is CASSLGRMAFF. In DNA form, the CDR3 reads TGTGCCAGCAGTTTAGGGAGGATGGCTTTCTTT.

The chain combines TRBV13 with TRBJ2-7; 11 nucleotides line up with TRBD2. Germline values: CDR1 PRHDT, CDR2 FYEKMQ (reference sequence). This CDR3 comprises 15 residues. V shed 7 bases and J 2 bases; nucleotides not matched to a gene: 7. The CDR3 loop is CASNRGTSGPYEQYF. CDR3 coding DNA: TGTGCCAGCAACCGAGGGACTAGCGGTCCCTACGAGCAGTACTTC.